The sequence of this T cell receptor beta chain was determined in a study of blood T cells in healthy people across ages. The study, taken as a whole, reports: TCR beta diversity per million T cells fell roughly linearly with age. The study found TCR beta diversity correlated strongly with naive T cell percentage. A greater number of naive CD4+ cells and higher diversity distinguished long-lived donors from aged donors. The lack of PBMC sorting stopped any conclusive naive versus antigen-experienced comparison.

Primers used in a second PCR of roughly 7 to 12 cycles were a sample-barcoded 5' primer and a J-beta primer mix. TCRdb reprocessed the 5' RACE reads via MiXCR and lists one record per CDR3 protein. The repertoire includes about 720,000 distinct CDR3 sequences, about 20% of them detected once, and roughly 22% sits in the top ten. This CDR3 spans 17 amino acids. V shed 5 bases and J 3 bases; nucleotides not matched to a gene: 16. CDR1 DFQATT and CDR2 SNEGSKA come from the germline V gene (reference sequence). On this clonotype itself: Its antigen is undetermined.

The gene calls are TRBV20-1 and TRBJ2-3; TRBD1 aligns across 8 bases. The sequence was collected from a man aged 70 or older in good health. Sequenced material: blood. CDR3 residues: CSAPLMGRTGRTDTQYF. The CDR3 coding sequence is TGCAGTGCTCCCCTTATGGGGAGGACAGGGAGAACAGATACGCAGTATTTT.